This TCR beta chain is drawn from a study of shared clonotypes between healthy human individuals. Study-wide background: Plates per donor: three CD4 naive, three CD4 memory, two CD8 naive, one CD8 memory. General study findings and limits: Around 5% of naive CD4 clonotypes were common to several donors. Generally, naive subsets (rather than memory subsets) showed larger estimated richness. Shared clonotypes across all four donors exceeded non-shared ones in generation probability.

In this sample, this clone turned up once. Its antigen is unidentified. Measured with immunoSEQ multiplex PCR; TCRdb has only the in-frame clones, and not every one. Seen here are some 1,600,000 clones, nearly 99% observed once, and the top ten hold 0.4% to 0.45%. Trimming at V came to 3 bases and at J to 4 bases, leaving 8 bases not matched to a gene. Looked up from germline, CDR1 is KGHSH and CDR2 is LQKENI. The CDR3 runs to 17 residues. The clonotype comes from a man aged 25-40 years in good health. The sample comprised naive CD4+ T cells sorted from blood. Subset denoted: CD45RA+ positively selected. The V call is TRBV18, the J call TRBJ2-7, with TRBD2 matching 14 bases. This CDR3 reads CASSPIPGTSGRYEQYF. For the CDR3, the DNA is TGTGCCAGCTCACCGATTCCCGGGACTAGCGGGAGATACGAGCAGTACTTC. Full variable domain (remainder filled in from reference TRBV18 and TRBJ2-7): NAGVMQNPRHLVRRRGQEARLRCSPMKGHSHVYWYRQLPEEGLKFMVYLQKENIIDESGMPKERFSAEFPKEGPSILRIQQVVRGDSAAYFCASSPIPGTSGRYEQYFGPGTRLTVT.